Listed here are 15 T cell receptor beta chains from one sample, sequenced in a study of shared clonotypes between healthy human individuals. Sequenced by immunoSEQ multiplex PCR; TCRdb stores in-frame clones only, minus some. The sample lists roughly 640,000 clones, around 67% occurring once. The source material was memory CD4+ T cells sorted from blood. Documented subset: CD45RA-negative fraction. These receptors came from a woman aged 25 to 39 in good health.

The gene calls are TRBV10-2 and TRBJ1-1; tentative D call: TRBD1 (6 bases). Trimming removed 10 bases from V and 8 bases from J, with 14 bases in between. This CDR3 is 11 amino acids long. Germline V gene data show CDR1 as WSHSY and CDR2 as SAAADI. CDR3 sequence (DNA): TGCGCCACCTCAAGGGGGTTCGAAGCTTTCTTT. Amino acid sequence: CATSRGFEAFF.

The V gene is TRBV25-1, the J gene TRBJ2-1; 8 bases are a match to TRBD2. This CDR3 has 17 amino acids. The V gene end was trimmed by 3 bases and the J gene end by 5 bases; junction bases not matched to a gene: 12. Looked up from germline, CDR1 is MGHDK and CDR2 is SYGVNS. The CDR3 coding sequence is TGTGCCAGCAGTGACCCCGGGACTAGGGGGTGGAACAATGAGCAGTTCTTC. Translated, it gives CASSDPGTRGWNNEQFF.

The V gene is TRBV9, the J gene TRBJ2-4, with a tentative D call TRBD1 (6 bases). V lost 10 bases and J lost 0, with 17 bases in between. The CDR3 is made up of 15 amino acids. The germline gives CDR1 SGDLS, CDR2 YYNGEE. In DNA form, the CDR3 reads TGTGCCGCTAACTGGGGCAGGGGAGCCAAAAACATTCAGTACTTC. The encoded protein is CAANWGRGAKNIQYF.

This clone came up many times. The sample holds other DNA sequences that translate to the same CDR3. The chain uses TRBV2 and TRBJ2-1; no definite D call. There are 14 residues in the CDR3. CDR1 and CDR2 from the germline V gene are SNHLY and FYNNEI. Deletions cut 2 bases from V and 2 bases from J, with 7 bases between. The CDR3 sequence is CASSELAAYNEQFF. As DNA, the CDR3 is TGTGCCAGCAGTGAATTGGCAGCCTACAATGAGCAGTTCTTC.

This chain links TRBV28 with TRBJ1-4; maybe TRBD1 (5 bases). Germline V CDR1 and CDR2: MDHEN, SYDVKM. The CDR3 runs 14 residues. Trimming cost V 4 bases and J 8 bases, with 14 bases left between them. The CDR3 DNA reads as TGTGCCAGCAGTTCCACAGGCTTACGGGAAAAACTGTTTTTT. Translated: CASSSTGLREKLFF.

The chain's CDR3 is CSVGTGTMNTEAFF. The CDR3 nucleotides are TGCAGCGTGGGTACCGGGACAATGAACACTGAAGCTTTCTTT. The rearrangement links TRBV29-1 to TRBJ1-1; D perhaps matches TRBD1 (6 bases). Trimming pared 6 bases from V and 0 bases from J, leaving 14 bases between. The CDR3 extends over 14 amino acids. Germline V CDR1 and CDR2: SQVTM, ANQGSEA.

Only one count was recorded for this clone. The genes are TRBV5-8 and TRBJ2-2; D is uncertain. The V end lost 0 bases, the J end lost 4 bases, and 4 bases lay between the germline ends. This CDR3 has 13 residues. CDR1 SGHTS and CDR2 YDEGEE come from the germline V gene. In DNA, the CDR3 is TGTGCCAGCAGCTTGGCCACCACCGGGGAGCTGTTTTTT. Amino acids: CASSLATTGELFF.

The rearrangement uses TRBV7-8 and TRBJ1-4; tentatively, D is TRBD1 (5 bases). Germline lookup yields CDR1 SGHVS and CDR2 FQNEAQ. Trimming shortened V by 5 bases and J by 0 bases, and 10 bases separated the two germline ends. The CDR3 is 15 residues long. The CDR3 nucleotides are TGTGCCAGCAGCACAGGCCATGCAACTAATGAAAAACTGTTTTTT. Residues: CASSTGHATNEKLFF.

The chain recombines TRBV11-2 with TRBJ1-4; D might be TRBD1 (6 bases). Per the germline V gene, CDR1 is SGHAT and CDR2 is FQNNGV. The length of the CDR3 is 14 residues. Trimming stripped 5 bases from V and 6 bases from J, with 13 bases between. The CDR3 region has the DNA TGTGCCAGCAGCCAACGGGGGCGCGATGAAAAACTGTTTTTT. Amino acids: CASSQRGRDEKLFF. Looking up the rest from reference TRBV11-2 and TRBJ1-4 gives the full variable domain: EAGVAQSPRYKIIEKRQSVAFWCNPISGHATLYWYQQILGQGPKLLIQFQNNGVVDDSQLPKDRFSAERLKGVDSTLKIQPAKLEDSAVYLCASSQRGRDEKLFFGSGTQLSVL.

This chain connects TRBV30 to TRBJ1-5, with D uncertain. The germline V gene encodes CDR1 GTSNPN and CDR2 SVGIG (reference sequence). The CDR3 loop spans 13 amino acids. Trimming took off 2 bases at V and 3 bases at J, with 8 bases between the two ends. The CDR3 DNA reads as TGTGCCTGGAGTCGCCAGGACAATCAGCCCCAGCATTTT. This encodes CAWSRQDNQPQHF.

This chain joins TRBV7-2 and TRBJ2-5; maybe TRBD2 (7 bases). CDR3 length: 15 residues. Germline lookup yields CDR1 SGHTA and CDR2 FQGNSA. V was shortened by 6 bases and J by 4 bases, with 18 bases between the two germline ends. DNA of the CDR3: TGTGCCAGCAGGCGGGGAGGGGGGGCGGGAGAGACCCAGTACTTC. This codes for CASRRGGGAGETQYF.

The rearrangement uses TRBV18 and TRBJ1-2, with D unclear. Trimming took off 6 bases at V and 4 bases at J, with 12 bases between the two ends. Germline V gene data show CDR1 as KGHSH and CDR2 as LQKENI. CDR3 length equals 13 residues. The DNA of the CDR3 is TGTGCCAGCTCCCAAGATAAATTCTATGGCTACACCTTC. The encoded protein is CASSQDKFYGYTF.

The J gene is TRBJ1-5, the V gene TRBV6-1; maybe TRBD1 (6 bases). The V gene's germline CDR1 is MNHNS and CDR2 SASEGT. Trimming shortened V by 5 bases and J by 0 bases, and 11 bases separated the two germline ends. CDR3 length equals 15 residues. DNA for the CDR3: TGTGCCAGCAGTCGGACAGACCCTAGCAATCAGCCCCAGCATTTT. Its protein product is CASSRTDPSNQPQHF.

This clone appeared a few times. The gene calls are TRBV2 and TRBJ1-5; D gene uncertain. CDR1 SNHLY and CDR2 FYNNEI come from the germline V gene. The V end lost 6 bases, the J end lost 7 bases, and 10 bases lay between the germline ends. CDR3 length equals 12 residues. DNA of the CDR3: TGTGCCAGCAGGCTCGATGGGCAGCCCCAGCATTTT. Translation: CASRLDGQPQHF.

The chain recombines TRBV2 with TRBJ2-1; D gene ambiguous. This CDR3 has 11 residues. The V end was cut by 7 bases, the J end by 3 bases, with 4 bases between. From germline, CDR1 is SNHLY and CDR2 FYNNEI. The CDR3 here is CASMVYNEQFF. Here the CDR3 DNA reads TGTGCCAGCATGGTCTACAATGAGCAGTTCTTC.